Below are 26 T cell receptor beta chains sequenced from a single sample in a study of vaccination and CD4 T cells after COVID-19. Noted time point: late sampling 161 to 241 days after vaccination in three convalescent patients. As to treatment: roughly 10-day PBMC culture with coronavirus spike peptide pools or control peptides (ViraFEST assay). For these TCRs, the target antigens are not known. Researchers used the Oncomine TCR Beta short-read assay to sequence DNA from cultured CD4+ T cells. Each CDR3 protein is one row after TCRdb ran MiXCR on the PCR reads. In the table there are about 17,000 distinct CDR3 sequences, under 55% of which are singletons. This specimen was CD4+ T cells from blood, cultured in vitro, taken about 7 months after SARS-CoV-2 vaccination. These receptor sequences come from a human donor who had recovered from COVID-19.

This chain joins TRBV11-3 and TRBJ2-1; D might be TRBD1 (5 bases). CDR1 and CDR2 from the germline V gene are SGHNT and YENEEA. V was trimmed by 3 bases and J by 4 bases, leaving 7 bases between them. The CDR3 extends over 13 amino acids. The CDR3 nucleotides are TGTGCCAGCAGCTTGAGGACATACAATGAGCAGTTCTTC. It is translated as CASSLRTYNEQFF.

This clonotype was recorded a few times. This rearrangement joins TRBV7-9 to TRBJ2-3; D uncertain. The CDR3 totals 13 residues. Germline CDR1 reads SEHNR; CDR2 reads FQNEAQ (reference sequence). Deletions cut 5 bases from V and 4 bases from J, with 10 bases between. CDR3 sequence: CASSPVVADTQYF. In nucleotides, the CDR3 is TGTGCCAGCAGCCCCGTAGTGGCAGATACGCAGTATTTT.

The chain recombines TRBV14 with TRBJ1-2, with 8 nucleotides matching TRBD1. The CDR3 is 16 residues long. V shed 4 bases, J shed 3 bases, and the junction held 10 bases outside the gene matches. Looked up from germline, CDR1 is SGHDN and CDR2 is FVKESK. The CDR3 is CASSPGARTGYYGYTF. Written as DNA, the CDR3 is TGTGCCAGCAGCCCCGGTGCTCGGACAGGGTACTATGGCTACACCTTC.

This chain joins TRBV20-1 and TRBJ2-3; TRBD2 agrees at 11 bases. From germline, CDR1 is DFQATT and CDR2 SNEGSKA (reference sequence). V lost 3 bases and J lost 5; bases outside the gene matches: 13. The CDR3 spans 17 residues. CDR3 bases: TGCAGTGCTAGGGGGTATAGCGGGAGGGCCCGGGAAGATACGCAGTATTTT. This sequence encodes CSARGYSGRAREDTQYF.

The chain is built from TRBV15 and TRBJ1-6; perhaps TRBD1 as D (6 bases). CDR1 and CDR2 (germline): LNHNV, YYDKDF (reference sequence). This CDR3 is 15 amino acids long. V lost 6 bases to trimming and J lost 7 bases, with 16 bases between them. CDR3: CATSTPGHSNSPLHF. The DNA for the CDR3 is TGTGCCACCAGTACGCCGGGACATTCGAATTCACCCCTCCACTTT.

This chain connects TRBV7-6 to TRBJ2-1; D not certain. This CDR3 has 16 residues. The germline V and J ends were trimmed by 4 bases and 8 bases, with 21 bases remaining between them. Germline CDR1 and CDR2: SGHVS and FNYEAQ. This chain's CDR3 is CASSSLGTPVGHEQFF. In nucleotides, the CDR3 is TGTGCCAGCAGCTCCCTTGGAACGCCCGTGGGCCATGAGCAGTTCTTC. The whole variable domain, filled in from reference TRBV7-6 and TRBJ2-1, reads GAGVSQSPRYKVTKRGQDVALRCDPISGHVSLYWYRQALGQGPEFLTYFNYEAQQDKSGLPNDRFSAERPEGSISTLTIQRTEQRDSAMYRCASSSLGTPVGHEQFFGPGTRLTVL.

This clonotype has just a few counts. The J gene is TRBJ2-1, the V gene TRBV11-3; the D gene is possibly TRBD1 (6 bases). This CDR3 spans 13 amino acids. Per the germline V gene, CDR1 is SGHNT and CDR2 is YENEEA. Deletions cut 5 bases from V and 13 bases from J, with 18 bases between. CDR3 in amino acids: CASSATTGTGQFF. As DNA, the CDR3 is TGTGCCAGCAGCGCCACTACAGGGACGGGTCAGTTCTTC.

The chain combines TRBV6-5 with TRBJ2-2; 7 bases line up with TRBD1. The ends lost 0 bases at V and 6 bases at J; junction bases unmatched: 1. The CDR3 spans 14 residues. The V gene's germline CDR1 is MNHEY and CDR2 SVGAGI. The CDR3 region has the DNA TGTGCCAGCAGTTACTCAAGGGGGCCCGGGGAGCTGTTTTTT. Translating gives CASSYSRGPGELFF.

This chain joins TRBV7-9 and TRBJ1-6; D is undetermined. This CDR3 region has 12 residues. Germline V lookup: CDR1 SEHNR, CDR2 FQNEAQ (reference sequence). Between the trimmed V and J ends, which lost 4 bases and 9 bases, there was a span of 7 bases. The CDR3 spells CASSSGFSPLHF. As DNA, the CDR3 is TGTGCCAGCAGCTCGGGATTTTCACCCCTCCACTTT.

This clonotype was found a few times. V gene TRBV20-1 combines with J gene TRBJ2-3; TRBD2 agrees at 8 bases. In germline, CDR1 is DFQATT, CDR2 SNEGSKA (reference sequence). CDR3 length equals 13 residues. J lost 6 bases, V lost 5 bases, and 7 bases had no gene match. This chain's CDR3 is CSAESGSSDTQYF. CDR3 coding DNA: TGCAGTGCTGAGAGCGGGAGCTCTGATACGCAGTATTTT.

The sample holds a few counts of this clonotype. The J gene is TRBJ1-2, the V gene TRBV20-1; no definite D call. The CDR3 contains 14 residues. The V gene's germline CDR1 is DFQATT and CDR2 SNEGSKA (reference sequence). The V gene lost 3 bases and the J gene lost 3 bases, with 14 bases spanning the gap. CDR3 protein: CSASLSRGDYGYTF. The DNA of the CDR3 is TGCAGTGCTAGTCTTAGCCGTGGAGACTATGGCTACACCTTC.

This clonotype was observed a few times. CDR3 DNA sequence: TGTGCCAGCAGCACTATAAATTCTGGCTACACCTTC. Its protein product is CASSTINSGYTF. This rearrangement joins TRBV7-3 to TRBJ1-2; D ambiguous. CDR3 length: 12 residues. Looked up from germline, CDR1 is SGHTA and CDR2 is FQGTGA. V lost 5 bases to trimming and J lost 7 bases, with 11 bases between them.

This clonotype appeared a few times. The chain has TRBV6-5 and TRBJ1-2; D might be TRBD1 (6 bases). This CDR3 comprises 20 residues. Germline assignment: CDR1 MNHEY and CDR2 SVGAGI. The ends were cut back, 0 bases at V and 6 bases at J, with 29 bases in the middle. The DNA for the CDR3 is TGTGCCAGCAGTTACTCGATTTGGATGACAGGCGACATCCCGGACCATGGCTACACCTTC. Translation: CASSYSIWMTGDIPDHGYTF.

The V call is TRBV21-1, the J call TRBJ2-7; TRBD1 is the table's D call and was not checked against the DNA. TRBV21-1 counts as a pseudogene. The CDR3 is 17 amino acids. CDR3 nucleotide sequence: TGTGCCAGCAGCAAATACCTGGGACAGGGGGCCTCCTACGAGCAGTACTTC. Amino acid sequence: CASSKYLGQGASYEQYF.

The chain couples TRBV19 to TRBJ2-1, with 12 bases lining up with TRBD2. V shed 3 bases and J 3 bases; nucleotides not matched to a gene: 6. The CDR3 totals 17 residues. Germline CDR1 and CDR2: LNHDA and SQIVND (reference sequence). The CDR3 DNA follows: TGTGCCAGTAGTATGACTCTAGCGGGGGGGATCTACAATGAGCAGTTCTTC. Amino acids: CASSMTLAGGIYNEQFF.

This clonotype was observed a handful of times. The chain carries TRBV7-2 and TRBJ1-5; D is perhaps TRBD1 (5 bases). The CDR3 is 14 amino acids. V gave up 2 bases and J gave up 6 bases, with 11 bases separating them. Germline CDR1 is SGHTA and CDR2 is FQGNSA. CDR3 sequence (DNA): TGTGCCAGCAGCTTACGAGGAGGGACTCAGCCCCAGCATTTT. Amino acids: CASSLRGGTQPQHF.

The V call is TRBV7-8, the J call TRBJ1-5; no reliable D call. The V gene lost 5 bases and the J gene lost 6 bases, with 20 bases spanning the gap. Germline-derived CDR1 and CDR2 are SGHVS and FQNEAQ. This CDR3 is 16 amino acids long. CDR3 sequence reads: CASSPYIPQTSQPQHF. CDR3 coding DNA: TGTGCCAGCAGCCCCTACATCCCGCAAACCAGTCAGCCCCAGCATTTT.

The chain carries TRBV6-1 and TRBJ1-1; D remains unclear. The V gene lost 8 bases and the J gene lost 1 base, with 8 bases spanning the gap. This CDR3 is built from 12 residues. Per the germline V gene, CDR1 is MNHNS and CDR2 is SASEGT. CDR3 bases: TGTGCCAGCCGGACCTCGAACACTGAAGCTTTCTTT. This codes for CASRTSNTEAFF.

In its sample, this clonotype was seen a few times. The J gene is TRBJ1-1, the V gene TRBV20-1; D is possibly TRBD1 (5 bases). V was shortened by 1 base and J by 0 bases, with 9 bases between the two germline ends. Germline values: CDR1 DFQATT, CDR2 SNEGSKA (reference sequence). This CDR3 region has 14 residues. The CDR3 here is CSARAQGMNTEAFF. In nucleotides, the CDR3 is TGCAGTGCTAGAGCGCAGGGTATGAACACTGAAGCTTTCTTT.

This clonotype has just a few counts. The chain joins TRBV4-2 to TRBJ1-1, with D uncertain. V was clipped by 1 base and J by 1 base, with 10 bases between them. The CDR3 sequence is 15 residues long. CDR1 is LGHNA, CDR2 YNFKEQ, per germline. CDR3 region: CASSQGLGWNTEAFF. In nucleotides, the CDR3 is TGTGCCAGCAGCCAAGGGTTAGGGTGGAACACTGAAGCTTTCTTT.

This sequence joins TRBV6-2 or TRBV6-3 and TRBJ2-1, with no clear D. Trimming cost V 8 bases and J 5 bases, with 19 bases left between them. The CDR3 loop spans 15 amino acids. Germline V CDR1 and CDR2: MNHEY, SVGEGT. The CDR3 sequence: CASHRAGVEDNEQFF. DNA of the CDR3: TGTGCCAGCCATAGGGCTGGGGTCGAAGACAATGAGCAGTTCTTC.

CDR3 in DNA: TGCAGTGCGGAACTAGCGGGGGGGGTGCAGTACTTC. Its protein product is CSAELAGGVQYF. The rearrangement joins TRBV20-1 to TRBJ2-7; 13 bases fit TRBD2. This CDR3 has 12 amino acids. Germline trimming cut 6 bases from V and 9 bases from J; bases unmatched to any gene: 5. Germline V gene sequence: CDR1 DFQATT, CDR2 SNEGSKA (reference sequence).

This clonotype was seen a few times. The gene calls are TRBV20-1 and TRBJ2-1; D assignment may be TRBD1 or TRBD2 (5 bases each). Trimming shortened V by 5 bases and J by 7 bases, and 12 bases separated the two germline ends. The CDR3 loop spans 12 amino acids. CDR1 and CDR2 (germline): DFQATT, SNEGSKA (reference sequence). The CDR3 protein is CSASRGFNEQFF. The CDR3 DNA sequence: TGCAGTGCTTCGAGGGGTTTTAATGAGCAGTTCTTC.

CDR3 amino acids: CSAPLRGGNTIYF. DNA for the CDR3: TGCAGTGCTCCGTTGAGAGGTGGAAACACCATATATTTT. The rearrangement uses TRBV20-1 and TRBJ1-3, with D unclear. This CDR3 spans 13 amino acids. V lost 5 bases and J 3 bases, leaving 11 bases between the germline ends. The V gene's germline CDR1 is DFQATT and CDR2 SNEGSKA (reference sequence).

This clonotype has just a few counts. The rearrangement uses TRBV20-1 and TRBJ2-7; D ambiguous. The CDR3 is 13 residues long. V dropped 3 bases and J dropped 0 bases, with 9 bases sitting between them. Germline lookup yields CDR1 DFQATT and CDR2 SNEGSKA (reference sequence). The CDR3 DNA follows: TGCAGTGCTAGGTACGGGTACTCCTACGAGCAGTACTTC. It yields the protein CSARYGYSYEQYF.

The chain is built from TRBV4-2 and TRBJ1-1; the D is unclear. The CDR3 is 15 amino acids. The germline V gene has CDR1 LGHNA and CDR2 YNFKEQ. Trimming shortened V by 0 bases and J by 1 base, and 9 bases separated the two germline ends. The CDR3 sequence: CASSQEFGGNTEAFF. In DNA form, the CDR3 reads TGTGCCAGCAGCCAAGAGTTCGGAGGGAACACTGAAGCTTTCTTT.